Below, 24 T cell receptor beta chains from the same sample are listed, as sequenced in a study of T-cell reconstitution after alpha-beta-depleted transplantation in children. Unique molecular identifiers were incorporated when the TCRbeta library was constructed. MiXCR, run by TCRdb on the PCR reads, gives a single entry per CDR3 protein. The profile shows about 610,000 distinct CDR3 sequences, over 9.5% of them singletons. Sequenced here: PBMCs from the stem cell graft donor, sampled from the stem cell graft. All receptors come from a human donor who donated a stem cell graft to a child with acute myeloid leukemia.

This clonotype occurred many times. The chain is built from TRBV7-6 and TRBJ2-2; D not resolved. The CDR3 runs to 15 residues. Per germline, CDR1 SGHVS and CDR2 FNYEAQ. V lost 4 bases and J 1 base, leaving 10 bases between the germline ends. The CDR3 is CASSSGDLNTGELFF. DNA of the CDR3: TGTGCCAGCAGCTCAGGAGACCTGAACACCGGGGAGCTGTTTTTT.

This clonotype was seen at least ten times. The chain couples TRBV4-3 to TRBJ2-2, with 7 nucleotides matching TRBD2. V dropped 0 bases and J dropped 8; count of bases not matched to a gene: 6. Germline V gives CDR1 LGHNA, CDR2 YSLEER. The CDR3 loop spans 15 amino acids. CDR3 DNA sequence: TGCGCCAGCAGCCAAGATCTGACCGGGAGGGGGGAGCTGTTTTTT. As protein: CASSQDLTGRGELFF.

This clonotype was seen a handful of times. The chain is built from TRBV5-5 and TRBJ2-1; tentatively, D is TRBD1 (6 bases). CDR3 length: 15 residues. Germline V gene sequence: CDR1 SGHKS, CDR2 YYEKEE (reference sequence). Trimming pared 0 bases from V and 5 bases from J, leaving 12 bases between. The CDR3 region is CASSLVYRAHNEQFF. The CDR3 DNA reads TGTGCCAGCAGCTTGGTTTACAGGGCACACAATGAGCAGTTCTTC.

The table lists this clonotype with a few counts. The V call is TRBV28, the J call TRBJ2-4; 8 nucleotides align to TRBD1. The V segment lost 3 bases and the J segment 5 bases; nucleotides outside the gene matches: 6. CDR3 size: 15 residues. Looked up from germline, CDR1 is MDHEN and CDR2 is SYDVKM. The CDR3 is CASSLVGTGQNIQYF. In DNA, the CDR3 is TGTGCCAGCAGTTTGGTTGGGACAGGACAAAACATTCAGTACTTC.

The chain links TRBV20-1 to TRBJ1-5; D gene unclear. The CDR3 has 13 residues. Germline V CDR1 and CDR2: DFQATT, SNEGSKA (reference sequence). V lost 5 bases to trimming and J lost 2 bases, with 10 bases between them. CDR3 residues: CSAGLRGNQPQHF. The CDR3 nucleotides are TGCAGTGCTGGTTTGAGGGGCAATCAGCCCCAGCATTTT.

This clonotype has a handful of counts. The chain uses TRBV24-1 and TRBJ1-2; the D gene is possibly TRBD1 (6 bases). CDR1 KGHDR and CDR2 SFDVKD come from the germline V gene. Trimming removed 5 bases at V and 2 bases at J, with 11 bases between. The CDR3 contains 14 residues. Written as DNA, the CDR3 is TGTGCCACCAGTGGATGGGACAAGAACTATGGCTACACCTTC. It encodes CATSGWDKNYGYTF.

The chain has TRBV20-1 and TRBJ2-7; 10 nucleotides agree with TRBD2. The length of the CDR3 is 15 residues. V shed 3 bases and J 2 bases; nucleotides not matched to a gene: 7. Germline-derived CDR1 and CDR2 are DFQATT and SNEGSKA (reference sequence). Written as DNA, the CDR3 is TGCAGTGCTAGCCCTTCCGGACTAGCGGCCTACGAGCAGTACTTC. Its translation is CSASPSGLAAYEQYF.

This clonotype was found many times. The chain carries TRBV7-2 and TRBJ2-1; D unclear. Trimming left V 4 bases short and J 5 bases short, with 21 bases between. CDR3 length: 17 residues. Germline V lookup: CDR1 SGHTA, CDR2 FQGNSA. The CDR3 reads CASSSLGQRRVDNEQFF. For the CDR3, the DNA is TGTGCCAGCAGCTCCTTAGGGCAGAGAAGAGTCGACAATGAGCAGTTCTTC.

The chain joins TRBV9 to TRBJ2-5; D is perhaps TRBD2 (5 bases). Trimming shortened V by 6 bases and J by 4 bases, and 13 bases separated the two germline ends. Germline V gives CDR1 SGDLS, CDR2 YYNGEE. This CDR3 contains 13 residues. The CDR3 loop is CASTPTGVETQYF. CDR3 nucleotide sequence: TGTGCCAGCACCCCAACCGGGGTAGAGACCCAGTACTTC.

The sample holds many counts of this clonotype. This chain uses TRBV13 with TRBJ1-4; possible D gene TRBD1, 5 bases. Germline CDR1 PRHDT, CDR2 FYEKMQ (reference sequence). The CDR3 sequence is 14 residues long. Trimming took off 3 bases at V and 4 bases at J, with 9 bases between the two ends. CDR3 in amino acids: CASSLGPINEKLFF. The CDR3 region has the DNA TGTGCCAGCAGCTTGGGACCGATTAATGAAAAACTGTTTTTT.

This clonotype was found many times. The chain couples TRBV2 to TRBJ2-1; D is ambiguous. Germline V gene data show CDR1 as SNHLY and CDR2 as FYNNEI. The CDR3 is made up of 14 amino acids. Between the trimmed V and J ends, which lost 3 bases and 10 bases, there was a span of 16 bases. Written as DNA, the CDR3 is TGTGCCAGCAGTGAGATTTCCCCCGTGAGGGAGCAGTTCTTC. Translation gives CASSEISPVREQFF. Using reference TRBV2 and TRBJ2-1 for the parts outside the CDR3, the full variable domain is EPEVTQTPSHQVTQMGQEVILRCVPISNHLYFYWYRQILGQKVEFLVSFYNNEISEKSEIFDDQFSVERPDGSNFTLKIRSTKLEDSAMYFCASSEISPVREQFFGPGTRLTVL.

This chain links TRBV12-3 or TRBV12-4 with TRBJ1-5; 9 bases align to TRBD1. V shed 6 bases, J shed 6 bases, and the junction held 9 bases outside the gene matches. The CDR3 runs 15 residues. The CDR3 sequence: CASSLGQGIAQPQHF. The CDR3 DNA sequence: TGTGCCAGCAGCCTCGGACAGGGGATCGCTCAGCCCCAGCATTTT.

The J gene is TRBJ2-5, the V gene TRBV20-1, with no clear D. CDR1 is DFQATT, CDR2 SNEGSKA, per germline (reference sequence). The CDR3 consists of 11 residues. The V end lost 6 bases, the J end lost 5 bases, and 10 bases lay between the germline ends. CDR3 coding DNA: TGCAGTGCGTCGGTTGTTGAGACCCAGTACTTC. This translates into CSASVVETQYF.

This chain joins TRBV20-1 and TRBJ1-5; D ambiguous. Looked up from germline, CDR1 is DFQATT and CDR2 is SNEGSKA (reference sequence). V lost 6 bases to trimming and J lost 1 base, with 13 bases between them. CDR3 length: 14 amino acids. For the CDR3, the DNA is TGCAGTGCCTGGACGGGAGGGAGCAATCAGCCCCAGCATTTT. This codes for CSAWTGGSNQPQHF.

This chain links TRBV5-1 with TRBJ1-1; possibly TRBD1 for D (5 bases). Trimming removed 3 bases at V and 0 bases at J, with 12 bases between. The CDR3 is made up of 15 amino acids. Per germline, CDR1 SGHRS and CDR2 YFSETQ. The CDR3 DNA reads TGCGCCAGCAGCTCCGGGGCAGGAGTGAACACTGAAGCTTTCTTT. Its translation: CASSSGAGVNTEAFF.

This clonotype has only a few counts. The gene calls are TRBV18 and TRBJ2-1, with TRBD1 identical over 10 bases. With 3 bases clipped from V and 0 bases from J, the junction kept 11 bases outside the gene matches. Germline assignment: CDR1 KGHSH and CDR2 LQKENI. This CDR3 is 19 amino acids long. The CDR3 is CASSPGTGVAGSSYNEQFF. CDR3 DNA: TGTGCCAGCTCACCCGGGACAGGGGTAGCGGGGAGCTCCTACAATGAGCAGTTCTTC. Supplemented by reference TRBV18 and TRBJ2-1, the full variable domain reads NAGVMQNPRHLVRRRGQEARLRCSPMKGHSHVYWYRQLPEEGLKFMVYLQKENIIDESGMPKERFSAEFPKEGPSILRIQQVVRGDSAAYFCASSPGTGVAGSSYNEQFFGPGTRLTVL.

The J gene is TRBJ2-7, the V gene TRBV20-1; TRBD1 matches 8 bases. Germline V gene sequence: CDR1 DFQATT, CDR2 SNEGSKA (reference sequence). CDR3 size: 17 residues. V was clipped by 7 bases and J by 1 base; unmatched bases: 18. CDR3 in amino acids: CSVSGSGGGKRSYEQYF. The CDR3 DNA sequence: TGCAGTGTCAGCGGGTCAGGGGGCGGTAAGAGGTCCTACGAGCAGTACTTC.

As DNA, the CDR3 is TGCAGTGCTAGAGATTTCCGGACAGGGGCGGGGGAGACCCAGTACTTC. Translation gives CSARDFRTGAGETQYF. This chain joins TRBV20-1 and TRBJ2-5; 9 nucleotides agree with TRBD1. CDR1 and CDR2 (germline): DFQATT, SNEGSKA (reference sequence). CDR3 length: 16 residues. The ends lost 0 bases at V and 5 bases at J; junction bases unmatched: 10.

The genes are TRBV3-1 and TRBJ1-4; D call uncertain. CDR1 is LGHDT and CDR2 is YNNKEL in the germline V gene (reference sequence). The CDR3 loop spans 13 amino acids. Trimming pared 1 base from V and 8 bases from J, leaving 8 bases between. CDR3 loop: CASSQVEGEKLFF. CDR3 sequence (DNA): TGTGCCAGCAGCCAAGTTGAGGGCGAAAAACTGTTTTTT.

This clonotype was counted ten times or more. The genes are TRBV7-9 and TRBJ1-5; 11 nucleotides agree with TRBD1. CDR1 is SEHNR and CDR2 is FQNEAQ in the germline V gene (reference sequence). The trim removed 4 bases at V and 5 bases at J, leaving 4 bases unmatched. The CDR3 loop spans 15 amino acids. In nucleotides, the CDR3 is TGTGCCAGCAGCTCGGACAGGGGGCGACATCAGCCCCAGCATTTT. Protein sequence: CASSSDRGRHQPQHF.

This sequence joins TRBV6-1 and TRBJ1-5; D is undetermined. Per germline, CDR1 MNHNS and CDR2 SASEGT. The V gene lost 10 bases and the J gene lost 0 bases, with 19 bases spanning the gap. The CDR3 loop spans 16 amino acids. Here the CDR3 reads CATLSRSVYSNQPQHF. The CDR3, as DNA: TGTGCCACTCTCTCCAGGTCTGTATATAGCAATCAGCCCCAGCATTTT.

Ten or more counts support this clonotype. V and J are TRBV12-3 or TRBV12-4 and TRBJ2-1; 11 bases line up with TRBD2. Losses at the gene ends were 5 bases for V and 5 bases for J; bases not matched to a gene: 5. This CDR3 contains 15 residues. Here the CDR3 reads CASSRGTSGDNEQFF. The CDR3 bases are TGTGCCAGCAGTCGCGGGACTAGCGGAGACAATGAGCAGTTCTTC.

Remarks on this clonotype: A clone one base away is much larger, so this may be a read error. The chain combines TRBV3-1 with TRBJ2-3, with TRBD2 as a possible D gene (7 bases). The CDR3 is 18 residues long. Germline lookup yields CDR1 LGHDT and CDR2 YNNKEL (reference sequence). The germline V and J ends were trimmed by 10 bases and 2 bases, with 28 bases remaining between them. This CDR3 reads CAISLITGGRPHTDTQYF. CDR3 nucleotides: TGTGCCATCAGTCTCATCACGGGGGGCCGACCTCACACAGATACGCAGTATTTT.

This sequence joins TRBV30 and TRBJ1-1; no clear D. There are 13 residues in the CDR3. Trimming removed 0 bases at V and 7 bases at J, with 12 bases between. Germline V gene sequence: CDR1 GTSNPN, CDR2 SVGIG (reference sequence). This chain's CDR3 is CAWSVRTDGEAFF. For the CDR3, the DNA is TGTGCCTGGAGTGTCAGGACGGACGGTGAAGCTTTCTTT. Full variable domain (missing parts from reference TRBV30 and TRBJ1-1): SQTIHQWPATLVQPVGSPLSLECTVEGTSNPNLYWYRQAAGRGLQLLFYSVGIGQISSEVPQNLSASRPQDRQFILSSKKLLLSDSGFYLCAWSVRTDGEAFFGQGTRLTVV.